This T cell receptor beta chain was sequenced for a study of blood T cell repertoires in COVID-19. Study information: Collection of acute and convalescent COVID-19 samples took place in the United States, Italy and Spain.

Germline-derived CDR1 and CDR2 are SNHLY and FYNNEI. The trim removed 5 bases at V and 7 bases at J, leaving 9 bases unmatched. The CDR3 extends over 15 amino acids. Repertoires were generated with immunoSEQ multiplex PCR, while TCRdb's copy carries only in-frame clones and drops some. This sample yields tens of thousands of clones, of which 82% are seen a single time; around 21% belongs to the top ten. The sample was peripheral blood. The TCR originated in a woman aged 60-70 years with acute or convalescent COVID-19. V gene TRBV2 combines with J gene TRBJ1-1; 11 nucleotides align to TRBD1. The CDR3 loop reads CASSIWTGGTSEAFF. CDR3 coding DNA: TGTGCCAGCAGTATTTGGACAGGGGGCACGAGTGAAGCTTTCTTT.